The clone carrying this T cell receptor (beta chain) has more than one count but fewer than ten. The V gene's germline CDR1 is SGHRS and CDR2 YFSETQ. This CDR3 region has 14 residues. The V segment lost 4 bases and the J segment 1 base; nucleotides outside the gene matches: 4. Then a second PCR, running about 6 to 12 cycles, was carried out with a sample-barcoded 5' primer and a J-beta primer mix. Each CDR3 protein gets one entry after TCRdb re-called the 5' RACE reads with MiXCR. In the table there are around 1,500,000 distinct CDR3 sequences, under 30% of which are singletons. The data are from a study of blood T cells in healthy people across ages.

Input material: blood. The source is a woman aged 25 to 39 in good health. This rearrangement joins TRBV5-1 to TRBJ2-7; 8 nucleotides align to TRBD2. The CDR3: CASSPERGSYEQYF. The CDR3, as DNA: TGCGCCAGCAGCCCAGAGCGGGGGTCCTACGAGCAGTACTTC.